The rows below give T cell receptor beta chains drawn from one sample of a study of blood T cell repertoires in COVID-19. This table comes from immunoSEQ multiplex PCR, and its TCRdb copy is limited to in-frame clones, with some not included. The table shows 400,000 to 450,000 clones, with approximately 90% occurring only once. Sequenced: peripheral blood. These receptors were collected from a woman in her fifties or sixties with COVID-19, enrolled during active disease. The CDR3 runs from the conserved cysteine through the conserved F or W. The D gene is left open where the match is weak. Not every row has a clone size; where given, it reads once, few, many or a size class.

>.|TRBV5-5|TRBD1|TRBJ1-2
CASSTGTGGAMSYGYTF
TGTGCCAGCAGCACCGGGACAGGGGGCGCGATGAGCTATGGCTACACCTTC
>few|TRBV4-1|.|TRBJ1-2
CASSEGPQGTYGYTF
TGCGCCAGCAGCGAAGGGCCTCAGGGAACCTATGGCTACACCTTC
>.|TRBV6-6|.|TRBJ1-4
CASSYAPRGTNEKLFF
TGTGCCAGCAGTTACGCCCCGCGGGGAACTAATGAAAAACTGTTTTTT
>.|TRBV18|.|TRBJ1-2
CASSPTGRGQTYPGGYTF
TGTGCCAGCTCCCCTACGGGACGAGGACAGACCTACCCGGGAGGCTACACCTTC
>.|TRBV6-5|TRBD1|TRBJ1-2
CASSTGEFLGYTF
TGTGCCAGCAGTACAGGGGAATTCTTAGGCTACACCTTC
>.|TRBV9|.|TRBJ2-2
CASSGGETPNTGELFF
TGTGCCAGCAGTGGCGGTGAGACCCCGAACACCGGGGAGCTGTTTTTT
>.|TRBV2|.|TRBJ2-3
CAFGQLLTDTQYF
TGTGCCTTCGGACAGTTACTCACAGATACGCAGTATTTT
>.|TRBV14|.|TRBJ2-7
CASSQQGLGYEQYF
TGTGCCAGCAGCCAGCAGGGGTTGGGCTACGAGCAGTACTTC
>few|TRBV6-1|TRBD1|TRBJ1-2
CASSEDGTDYGYTF
TGTGCCAGCAGTGAAGATGGGACAGACTATGGCTACACCTTC
>.|TRBV19|TRBD1|TRBJ1-4
CASKITGGVNEKLFF
TGTGCCAGTAAAATAACAGGGGGTGTGAATGAAAAACTGTTTTTT
>.|TRBV9|TRBD2|TRBJ2-6
CASSPQAGGGANVLTF
TGTGCCAGCAGCCCCCAGGCGGGGGGCGGGGCCAACGTCCTGACTTTC
>.|TRBV5-1|.|TRBJ1-4
CASSQTGFNEKLFF
TGCGCCAGCAGCCAAACCGGGTTTAATGAAAAACTGTTTTTT
>once|TRBV18|.|TRBJ1-4
CASSPPTAGNEKLFF
TGTGCCAGCTCACCACCGACCGCGGGTAATGAAAAACTGTTTTTT
>.|TRBV30|.|TRBJ1-1
CAWSVLPPRINTEAFF
TGTGCCTGGAGCGTACTACCCCCAAGGATAAACACTGAAGCTTTCTTT
>.|TRBV30|TRBD1|TRBJ1-6
CAWTGGSNSPLHF
TGTGCCTGGACAGGGGGTAGCAATTCACCCCTCCACTTT
>.|TRBV18|TRBD1|TRBJ2-1
CASWPGTGFWNEQFF
TGTGCCAGCTGGCCCGGGACAGGGTTTTGGAATGAGCAGTTCTTC
>.|TRBV2|TRBD1|TRBJ1-5
CASTSDRADQPQHF
TGTGCCAGCACCTCCGACAGGGCCGATCAGCCCCAGCATTTT
>once|TRBV28|.|TRBJ1-6
CASIYRSGALSNSPLHF
TGTGCCAGTATTTACCGCTCAGGGGCTCTATCTAATTCACCCCTCCACTTT
>.|TRBV5-8|.|TRBJ2-7
CASSPRGPAYEQYF
TGTGCCAGCAGCCCCAGGGGACCAGCCTACGAGCAGTACTTC
>once|TRBV28|.|TRBJ1-1
CASSPPGNTEAFF
TGTGCCAGCAGTCCACCGGGGAACACTGAAGCTTTCTTT
>.|TRBV4-2|.|TRBJ2-5
CASSSRPDSTQETQYF
TGTGCCAGCAGCTCCCGCCCGGACAGCACACAAGAGACCCAGTACTTC
>.|TRBV4-1|TRBD2|TRBJ2-1
CASSQEWRGERGEQFF
TGCGCCAGCAGCCAAGAATGGCGGGGGGAACGGGGTGAGCAGTTCTTC
>.|TRBV5-1|.|TRBJ1-1
CASSPPSGPEAFF
TGCGCCAGCAGCCCACCGTCAGGGCCTGAAGCTTTCTTT
>.|TRBV27|TRBD2|TRBJ2-3
CASSRLAGATDTQYF
TGTGCCAGCAGTCGGCTAGCGGGGGCCACAGATACGCAGTATTTT
>.|TRBV7-9|.|TRBJ2-7
CASSLASGQEQYF
TGTGCCAGCAGCTTAGCTTCAGGGCAAGAGCAGTACTTC
>.|TRBV6-5|.|TRBJ2-1
CASSYSGQRNEQFF
TGTGCCAGCAGTTACAGCGGACAGAGAAATGAGCAGTTCTTC
>.|TRBV5-4|TRBD2|TRBJ2-1
CASSLTAGGEYNEQFF
TGTGCCAGCAGCTTGACGGCGGGGGGGGAGTACAATGAGCAGTTCTTC
>.|TRBV6-5|.|TRBJ1-1
CASRIGETEAFF
TGTGCCAGCAGGATAGGGGAAACTGAAGCTTTCTTT
>once|TRBV6-5|.|TRBJ2-7
CASSRTPSSSYEQYF
TGTGCCAGCAGCAGGACTCCCAGCAGCTCCTACGAGCAGTACTTC
>.|TRBV6-5|TRBD2|TRBJ2-5
CASRAGAQETQYF
TGTGCCAGCAGAGCGGGGGCACAAGAGACCCAGTACTTC
>.|TRBV5-1|.|TRBJ2-2
CASCWAANTGELFF
TGCGCTTCATGCTGGGCCGCGAACACCGGGGAGCTGTTTTTT
>.|TRBV5-6|TRBD1|TRBJ1-4
CASNPWEGGVSNEKLFF
TGTGCCAGCAACCCCTGGGAAGGGGGCGTCAGTAATGAAAAACTGTTTTTT
>.|TRBV20-1|.|TRBJ2-2
CSARTAGELFF
TGCAGTGCTAGGACAGCCGGGGAGCTGTTTTTT